The rows below give T cell receptor beta chains drawn from one sample of a study of control samples from healthy donors and cancer patients. Some clones are missing from TCRdb's copy, which holds only in-frame ones; the method was immunoSEQ multiplex PCR. The sample yields about 140,000 clones, 70% to 90% seen once. Material: blood. The receptors here all came from a woman in her twenties or thirties in good health. The CDR3 runs from the conserved cysteine through the conserved F or W. D genes are given only for firm matches. Size tells how often a clone was seen (once, few, many) or the class of an expanded clone, and some rows leave it out.

.,.,TRBV7-7,TRBJ2-7,CASSWGKGYEQYF,TGTGCTAGCAGCTGGGGGAAGGGCTACGAGCAGTACTTC
.,.,TRBV5-1,TRBJ2-3,CASSLEAVDTQYF,TGCGCCAGCAGCTTGGAAGCGGTAGATACGCAGTATTTT
.,TRBD1,TRBV5-1,TRBJ2-5,CASSWVGQAQETQYF,TGCGCCAGCAGCTGGGTGGGACAGGCCCAAGAGACCCAGTACTTC
once,.,TRBV5-6,TRBJ1-1,CASSLVGEAFF,TGTGCCAGCAGCTTGGTGGGTGAAGCTTTCTTT
few,TRBD2,TRBV27,TRBJ2-1,CASSLGLAGSHEQFF,TGTGCCAGCAGTTTAGGCCTAGCGGGATCCCATGAGCAGTTCTTC
.,TRBD1,TRBV5-1,TRBJ2-5,CASSSGTAYQETQYF,TGCGCCAGCAGTTCCGGGACAGCCTATCAAGAGACCCAGTACTTC
.,.,TRBV5-1,TRBJ2-3,CASSPGGTDTQYF,TGCGCCAGCAGCCCCGGCGGGACAGATACGCAGTATTTT
.,.,TRBV5-6,TRBJ1-4,CASSLDRGEKLFF,TGTGCCAGCAGCTTGGACCGGGGTGAAAAACTGTTTTTT
few,.,TRBV14,TRBJ2-5,CASSQGRTRQETQYF,TGTGCCAGCAGCCAGGGGAGGACCAGACAAGAGACCCAGTACTTC
.,.,TRBV7-8,TRBJ1-3,CASSPGGTGNTIYF,TGTGCCAGCAGCCCCGGAGGGACTGGAAACACCATATATTTT
.,.,TRBV29-1,TRBJ1-4,CSVEGQGNEKLFF,TGCAGCGTTGAAGGGCAGGGTAATGAAAAACTGTTTTTT
.,.,TRBV2,TRBJ2-1,CASSEGEGSYNEQFF,TGTGCCAGCAGTGAAGGCGAAGGCTCCTACAATGAGCAGTTCTTC
.,.,TRBV4-2,TRBJ2-3,CASSQEIRLAVTDTQYF,TGTGCCAGCAGCCAAGAAATTCGGTTAGCGGTCACAGATACGCAGTATTTT
.,.,TRBV28,TRBJ2-3,CASNYWGEATDTQYF,TGTGCCAGCAACTATTGGGGGGAAGCCACAGATACGCAGTATTTT
.,.,TRBV29-1,TRBJ2-2,CSVVLVQRTGELFF,TGCAGCGTTGTGTTGGTACAGCGCACCGGGGAGCTGTTTTTT
.,.,TRBV14,TRBJ1-1,CASSHRPGIEAFF,TGTGCCAGCAGCCATCGCCCGGGGATTGAAGCTTTCTTT
.,.,TRBV2,TRBJ2-7,CASRLNYEQYF,TGTGCCAGCCGCTTAAATTACGAGCAGTACTTC
few,.,TRBV12-3/TRBV12-4,TRBJ2-7,CASSLRREGEQYF,TGTGCCAGCAGTTTGAGGCGGGAAGGGGAGCAGTACTTC
.,.,TRBV28,TRBJ1-2,CASSLYRTERGYTF,TGTGCCAGCAGTTTATACAGAACTGAGAGGGGCTACACCTTC
.,.,TRBV5-1,TRBJ2-5,CASSLDSGRQETQYF,TGCGCCAGCAGCTTGGATTCGGGCAGGCAAGAGACCCAGTACTTC
.,TRBD2,TRBV5-1,TRBJ2-7,CASSLVLAGGPGQYF,TGCGCCAGCAGCTTGGTTCTAGCGGGAGGGCCTGGGCAGTACTTC
.,.,TRBV28,TRBJ1-2,CASSGGWEGYTF,TGTGCCAGCAGTGGGGGGTGGGAAGGCTACACCTTC
few,.,TRBV28,TRBJ1-6,CASSPGRSGHSPLHF,TGTGCCAGCAGTCCGGGACGGAGCGGTCATTCACCCCTCCACTTT
.,.,TRBV6-1,TRBJ2-7,CASSESGAVSSYEQYF,TGTGCCAGCAGTGAAAGTGGGGCAGTGAGCTCCTACGAGCAGTACTTC
.,.,TRBV3-1/TRBV3-2,TRBJ1-2,CASSQRGRENYGYTF,TGTGCCAGCAGCCAAAGGGGCAGGGAAAACTATGGCTACACCTTC
.,TRBD2,TRBV9,TRBJ2-1,CASSVVSGKRGNEQFF,TGTGCCAGCAGCGTAGTTAGCGGGAAACGAGGGAATGAGCAGTTCTTC
.,.,TRBV6-5,TRBJ1-3,CASRPDWRGNTIYF,TGTGCCAGCAGACCCGACTGGAGAGGAAACACCATATATTTT
.,.,TRBV29-1,TRBJ1-1,CSVERDTKNTEAFF,TGCAGCGTTGAACGGGACACTAAGAACACTGAAGCTTTCTTT
.,.,TRBV6-6,TRBJ2-7,CASREGTLSYEQYF,TGTGCCAGCAGGGAAGGGACACTTTCCTACGAGCAGTACTTC
once,.,TRBV30,TRBJ2-3,CAWSVMSLSSTDTQYF,TGTGCCTGGAGTGTAATGTCTCTCTCTAGCACAGATACGCAGTATTTT
.,.,TRBV2,TRBJ2-5,CASSVRDQETQYF,TGTGCCAGCAGTGTACGAGACCAAGAGACCCAGTACTTC
.,.,TRBV4-2,TRBJ1-5,CASSQDVGQPQHF,TGTGCCAGCAGCCAAGATGTGGGACAGCCCCAGCATTTT
.,.,TRBV14,TRBJ2-7,CASSQDRGQGFHEQYF,TGTGCCAGCAGCCAAGACCGGGGGCAGGGTTTCCACGAGCAGTACTTC
.,.,TRBV12-3/TRBV12-4,TRBJ2-1,CASSARHNAEQFF,TGTGCCAGCAGTGCCCGCCACAATGCGGAGCAGTTCTTC
.,TRBD2,TRBV5-4,TRBJ2-7,CASSVLGLAGVYEQYF,TGTGCCAGCAGCGTACTGGGACTAGCGGGAGTCTACGAGCAGTACTTC
.,.,TRBV2,TRBJ1-5,CASRARDNQPQHF,TGTGCCAGCAGGGCCCGAGACAACCAGCCCCAGCATTTT
.,.,TRBV9,TRBJ2-7,CASGPGESSYEQYF,TGTGCCAGCGGCCCGGGGGAGTCCTCCTACGAGCAGTACTTC
.,TRBD2,TRBV27,TRBJ2-7,CASSPTSTSGIVLGDDEQYF,TGTGCCAGCAGCCCTACCTCGACTAGCGGGATCGTTTTGGGAGATGACGAGCAGTACTTC
.,.,TRBV27,TRBJ1-5,CASSLVSSNQPQHF,TGTGCCAGCAGTTTGGTCAGTAGCAATCAGCCCCAGCATTTT
few,TRBD2,TRBV3-1/TRBV3-2,TRBJ2-7,CASSFNGGVYEQYF,TGTGCCAGCAGCTTCAATGGGGGGGTCTACGAGCAGTACTTC
.,.,TRBV20-1,TRBJ1-4,CSASRTVNEKLFF,TGCAGTGCTAGTAGGACAGTGAATGAAAAACTGTTTTTT